These 30 T cell receptor beta chains came from one sample sequenced in a study of chemoradiotherapy in HPV16-positive cancers. Sequenced by immunoSEQ multiplex PCR; TCRdb stores in-frame clones only, minus some. The repertoire holds more than 6,000 clones, with 89% as singletons. The specimen was tumor tissue, collected from a patient who underwent chemoradiotherapy. The receptors were gathered from a human donor with HPV-associated anogenital cancer.

The chain carries TRBV30 and TRBJ1-2; D not certain. Deletions cut 3 bases from V and 6 bases from J, with 11 bases between. Germline V gives CDR1 GTSNPN, CDR2 SVGIG (reference sequence). The CDR3 contains 12 residues. The CDR3 DNA reads TGTGCCTGGAGACGAGGGAAGGATGGCTACACCTTC. Residues: CAWRRGKDGYTF.

The rearrangement uses TRBV6-5 and TRBJ2-5; 7 nucleotides line up with TRBD2. CDR1 and CDR2 (germline): MNHEY, SVGAGI. The V segment lost 4 bases and the J segment 0 bases; nucleotides outside the gene matches: 2. This CDR3 comprises 14 residues. CDR3 sequence reads: CASSLREYQETQYF. The CDR3 DNA is TGTGCCAGCAGTTTGCGGGAGTACCAAGAGACCCAGTACTTC.

The J gene is TRBJ1-5, the V gene TRBV19; no clear D. The germline CDR1 and CDR2 sequences are LNHDA and SQIVND (reference sequence). CDR3 length equals 14 residues. The V end lost 3 bases, the J end lost 5 bases, and 11 bases lay between the germline ends. CDR3 bases: TGTGCCAGTAGTATTGGAGGATGGGATCAGCCCCAGCATTTT. Translated, it gives CASSIGGWDQPQHF.

This chain links TRBV7-2 with TRBJ2-7; D is possibly TRBD1 (7 bases). Germline V gene sequence: CDR1 SGHTA, CDR2 FQGNSA. Trimming cost V 1 base and J 4 bases, with 14 bases left between them. The CDR3 contains 15 residues. CDR3 nucleotides: TGTGCCAGCAGCTTAGGAGGAGGGGGCGCGTACGAGCAGTACTTC. This gives the protein CASSLGGGGAYEQYF.

V usage is TRBV14 and J usage is TRBJ2-5; 12 bases are shared with TRBD2. V dropped 5 bases and J dropped 2; count of bases not matched to a gene: 3. The CDR3 runs 15 residues. The germline CDR1 and CDR2 sequences are SGHDN and FVKESK. The CDR3: CASSMTSGGQETQYF. DNA for the CDR3: TGTGCCAGCAGCATGACTAGCGGGGGTCAAGAGACCCAGTACTTC. The full variable domain, with the rest looked up from reference TRBV14 and TRBJ2-5, is EAGVTQFPSHSVIEKGQTVTLRCDPISGHDNLYWYRRVMGKEIKFLLHFVKESKQDESGMPNNRFLAERTGGTYSTLKVQPAELEDSGVYFCASSMTSGGQETQYFGPGTRLLVL.

V gene TRBV5-1 combines with J gene TRBJ1-1, with D unclear. V gave up 0 bases and J gave up 0 bases, with 12 bases separating them. Looked up from germline, CDR1 is SGHRS and CDR2 is YFSETQ. CDR3 length: 16 residues. The CDR3 loop reads CASSLVPGSMNTEAFF. Written as DNA, the CDR3 is TGCGCCAGCAGCTTGGTGCCGGGTTCCATGAACACTGAAGCTTTCTTT.

This clone occurred once. The chain is built from TRBV19 and TRBJ2-1; TRBD2 aligns across 8 bases. Germline V CDR1 and CDR2: LNHDA, SQIVND (reference sequence). The CDR3 length is 14 residues. With 7 bases clipped from V and 5 bases from J, the junction kept 7 bases outside the gene matches. In DNA, the CDR3 is TGTGCCAGTACCCCAGCGGGAGACCACAATGAGCAGTTCTTC. Its protein product is CASTPAGDHNEQFF.

V is TRBV10-3 and J is TRBJ1-2, with a tentative D call TRBD1 (5 bases). This CDR3 is 14 amino acids long. Trimming took off 11 bases at V and 6 bases at J, with 22 bases between the two ends. Germline CDR1 reads ENHRY; CDR2 reads SYGVKD. CDR3 protein: CAASRGGKNDGYTF. The CDR3 DNA follows: TGTGCCGCATCACGGGGGGGGAAAAACGATGGCTACACCTTC.

This clone was seen once. The V gene is TRBV7-2, the J gene TRBJ2-3, with 7 bases lining up with TRBD2. The CDR3 totals 16 residues. From germline, CDR1 is SGHTA and CDR2 FQGNSA. The V and J ends lost 1 base and 5 bases, in that order; junction bases with no gene match: 9. The CDR3 nucleotides read TGTGCCAGCAGCTTAGAGCGCGGGGGACGATTAGATACGCAGTATTTT. It translates to CASSLERGGRLDTQYF. Combining the CDR3 with reference TRBV7-2 and TRBJ2-3 gives the whole variable domain GAGVSQSPSNKVTEKGKDVELRCDPISGHTALYWYRQSLGQGLEFLIYFQGNSAPDKSGLPSDRFSAERTGGSVSTLTIQRTQQEDSAVYLCASSLERGGRLDTQYFGPGTRLTVL.

The V call is TRBV2, the J call TRBJ2-5, with 14 bases matching TRBD2. Germline assignment: CDR1 SNHLY and CDR2 FYNNEI. V trimming: 8 bases; J trimming: 4 bases; junction bases outside the gene matches: 6. The CDR3 extends over 15 amino acids. The DNA for the CDR3 is TGTGCCAGCGGGGGGACTAGCGGGAGAGCAGAGACCCAGTACTTC. This codes for CASGGTSGRAETQYF.

The chain uses TRBV7-9 and TRBJ2-7, with TRBD1 matching 8 bases. CDR3 length: 14 amino acids. J was trimmed by 7 bases and V by 5 bases; bases with no gene match: 10. The V gene's germline CDR1 is SEHNR and CDR2 FQNEAQ (reference sequence). The DNA of the CDR3 is TGTGCCAGCAGCAACGGACAGGGTTGGGGTGAGCAGTACTTC. This encodes CASSNGQGWGEQYF.

The chain combines TRBV7-3 with TRBJ2-1; D is undetermined. V was cut by 5 bases and J by 7 bases, with 6 bases left in between. CDR1 is SGHTA, CDR2 FQGTGA, per germline. The CDR3 sequence is 11 residues long. CDR3 bases: TGTGCCAGCAGCATTGGGAATGAGCAGTTCTTC. Its protein product is CASSIGNEQFF.

The rearrangement joins TRBV7-9 to TRBJ2-3, with 8 positions matching TRBD1. The CDR3 extends over 16 amino acids. The germline CDR1 and CDR2 sequences are SEHNR and FQNEAQ (reference sequence). V was pared by 4 bases and J by 5 bases, with 11 bases of the junction left unmatched. CDR3 amino acids: CASSSDRDRLLDTQYF. In DNA, the CDR3 is TGTGCCAGCAGCTCGGACAGGGACAGGTTGCTAGATACGCAGTATTTT. The entire variable domain, with the rest obtained from reference TRBV7-9 and TRBJ2-3, is as follows: DTGVSQNPRHKITKRGQNVTFRCDPISEHNRLYWYRQTLGQGPEFLTYFQNEAQLEKSRLLSDRFSAERPKGSFSTLEIQRTEQGDSAMYLCASSSDRDRLLDTQYFGPGTRLTVL.

The chain couples TRBV2 to TRBJ1-5, with 9 positions matching TRBD1. The CDR3 is 15 amino acids. Germline CDR1 is SNHLY and CDR2 is FYNNEI. The J segment lost 3 bases and the V segment lost 4 bases, leaving 4 bases of the junction unmatched. The CDR3 region is CASSGNRGPNQPQHF. Written as DNA, the CDR3 is TGTGCCAGCAGTGGCAACAGGGGGCCCAATCAGCCCCAGCATTTT.

The V gene is TRBV5-5, the J gene TRBJ1-2; TRBD1 might be the D (6 bases). With 2 bases removed from V and 4 bases from J, the gap between germline ends came to 21 bases. The CDR3 runs to 17 residues. Germline assignment: CDR1 SGHKS and CDR2 YYEKEE (reference sequence). In DNA, the CDR3 is TGTGCCAGCAGCTTACGCCCAGGGGCAGGGCTAGGCTATGGCTACACCTTC. Protein sequence: CASSLRPGAGLGYGYTF.

V usage is TRBV19 and J usage is TRBJ1-4; maybe TRBD1 (5 bases). This CDR3 has 16 residues. Trimming pared 3 bases from V and 3 bases from J, leaving 14 bases between. CDR1 and CDR2 (germline): LNHDA, SQIVND (reference sequence). The CDR3 here is CASSILGDRPNEKLFF. The CDR3 DNA is TGTGCCAGTAGTATTTTGGGGGATCGGCCTAATGAAAAACTGTTTTTT.

V gene TRBV7-6 combines with J gene TRBJ2-5, with TRBD2 matching over 9 bases. Germline assignment: CDR1 SGHVS and CDR2 FNYEAQ. The CDR3 extends over 15 amino acids. The junction had 10 bases not matched to a gene; V was cut back by 6 bases and J by 5 bases. CDR3: CASSWGLAVVETQYF. The DNA of the CDR3 is TGTGCCAGCAGTTGGGGACTAGCAGTCGTGGAGACCCAGTACTTC.

This sequence joins TRBV11-3 and TRBJ1-1; D gene unclear. V lost 5 bases and J 1 base, leaving 11 bases between the germline ends. In germline, CDR1 is SGHNT, CDR2 YENEEA. The CDR3 runs to 14 residues. CDR3 loop: CASSHLSGNTEAFF. The CDR3 DNA reads TGTGCCAGCAGCCACCTTTCGGGGAACACTGAAGCTTTCTTT.

This chain links TRBV10-2 with TRBJ1-1; no clear D. V lost 6 bases and J lost 7, with 15 bases in between. Germline values: CDR1 WSHSY, CDR2 SAAADI. The CDR3 runs 13 residues. The CDR3 loop is CASRARVRSEAFF. As DNA, the CDR3 is TGCGCCAGCAGGGCCCGGGTAAGGAGTGAAGCTTTCTTT.

The chain links TRBV9 to TRBJ2-3; tentative D call: TRBD2 (5 bases). Trimming stripped 0 bases from V and 4 bases from J, with 18 bases between. The CDR3 loop spans 17 amino acids. CDR1 is SGDLS, CDR2 YYNGEE, per germline. CDR3 protein: CASSVDPNIARADTQYF. CDR3 sequence (DNA): TGTGCCAGCAGCGTAGACCCGAATATCGCGAGGGCAGATACGCAGTATTTT. Using reference TRBV9 and TRBJ2-3 for the parts outside the CDR3, the full variable domain is DSGVTQTPKHLITATGQRVTLRCSPRSGDLSVYWYQQSLDQGLQFLIQYYNGEERAKGNILERFSAQQFPDLHSELNLSSLELGDSALYFCASSVDPNIARADTQYFGPGTRLTVL.

This rearrangement joins TRBV5-1 to TRBJ2-2; 8 bases agree with TRBD2. From germline, CDR1 is SGHRS and CDR2 YFSETQ. The CDR3 loop spans 16 amino acids. Trimming removed 3 bases from V and 4 bases from J; junction bases left unmatched: 8. As DNA, the CDR3 is TGCGCCAGCAGCTGGACCGGGAGGGCGGGCACCGGGGAGCTGTTTTTT. Residues: CASSWTGRAGTGELFF.

This chain links TRBV11-3 with TRBJ1-1; D remains unclear. This CDR3 spans 13 amino acids. Per the germline V gene, CDR1 is SGHNT and CDR2 is YENEEA. Deletions cut 0 bases from V and 4 bases from J, with 6 bases between. This CDR3 reads CASSLEVGTEAFF. The CDR3 region has the DNA TGTGCCAGCAGCTTAGAGGTTGGCACTGAAGCTTTCTTT. Combining the CDR3 with reference TRBV11-3 and TRBJ1-1 gives the whole variable domain EAGVVQSPRYKIIEKKQPVAFWCNPISGHNTLYWYLQNLGQGPELLIRYENEEAVDDSQLPKDRFSAERLKGVDSTLKIQPAELGDSAVYLCASSLEVGTEAFFGQGTRLTVV.

This clone came up once. At one of its ends the junction is not consistent with the germline gene, which may arise from a read error. The gene calls are TRBV2 and TRBJ2-2; 7 bases fit TRBD1. Per germline, CDR1 SNHLY and CDR2 FYNNEI. This CDR3 has 14 residues. The CDR3 DNA follows: TGTACCAGCAGGCTCACTACAGGGGCCGGGGAGCTGTTTTTT. It encodes CTSRLTTGAGELFF.

V is TRBV5-1 and J is TRBJ2-5; D is unclear. The DNA end is a closer match to TRBJ2-7, so the J assignment may be wrong. The CDR3 totals 14 residues. The V gene's germline CDR1 is SGHRS and CDR2 YFSETQ. The DNA of the CDR3 is TGCGCCAGCAGCTTTGCTGTGGAGAGCTACGAGCAGTACTTC. Its translation: CASSFAVESYEQYF.

The DNA for the CDR3 is TGTGCCAGCTCACCGAGGATGGGGGCGAACACCGGGGAGCTGTTTTTT. Its protein product is CASSPRMGANTGELFF. V usage is TRBV18 and J usage is TRBJ2-2; D could derive from TRBD1 or TRBD2 (5 bases each). The V end was cut by 3 bases, the J end by 0 bases, with 11 bases between. Germline lookup yields CDR1 KGHSH and CDR2 LQKENI. The length of the CDR3 is 16 residues. Together with reference TRBV18 and TRBJ2-2, the CDR3 gives the full variable domain: NAGVMQNPRHLVRRRGQEARLRCSPMKGHSHVYWYRQLPEEGLKFMVYLQKENIIDESGMPKERFSAEFPKEGPSILRIQQVVRGDSAAYFCASSPRMGANTGELFFGEGSRLTVL.

J is TRBJ1-5 and V is TRBV6-5; a possible D gene is TRBD1 (5 bases). Trimming stripped 6 bases from V and 4 bases from J, with 10 bases between. This CDR3 region has 13 residues. Germline CDR1 and CDR2: MNHEY and SVGAGI. The CDR3 is CASRPRENQPQHF. CDR3 nucleotide sequence: TGTGCCAGCAGACCCAGGGAAAATCAGCCCCAGCATTTT.

The rearrangement joins TRBV19 to TRBJ1-2; TRBD1 matches 7 bases. The CDR3 has 17 amino acids. The germline CDR1 and CDR2 sequences are LNHDA and SQIVND (reference sequence). Trimming cost V 1 base and J 4 bases; bases outside gene matches: 12. CDR3 nucleotide sequence: TGTGCCAGTAGTATAGGGACAGGTTCATATGGGGTCTATGGCTACACCTTC. Encoded protein: CASSIGTGSYGVYGYTF.

The J gene is TRBJ2-2, the V gene TRBV2; 8 bases line up with TRBD1. V trimming: 7 bases; J trimming: 2 bases; junction bases outside the gene matches: 9. CDR3 length: 16 residues. The germline CDR1 and CDR2 sequences are SNHLY and FYNNEI. The CDR3: CASTVDRVGNTGELFF. The CDR3 DNA follows: TGTGCCAGCACTGTGGACAGGGTGGGAAACACCGGGGAGCTGTTTTTT.

The J gene is TRBJ1-3, the V gene TRBV6-5; D ambiguous. The CDR3 is 13 residues long. Trimming took 8 bases from V and 0 from J, leaving 8 bases between them. Germline V gives CDR1 MNHEY, CDR2 SVGAGI. The CDR3, as DNA: TGTGCCAGCGGGCGGAGCTCTGGAAACACCATATATTTT. It encodes CASGRSSGNTIYF.

For the CDR3, the DNA is TGCGCCAGCAGCTTGGTCAGTGAAGAGACCCAGTACTTC. It translates to CASSLVSEETQYF. The V gene is TRBV5-1, the J gene TRBJ2-5; no definite D call. The ends were cut back, 0 bases at V and 3 bases at J, with 6 bases in the middle. The CDR3 is made up of 13 amino acids. Germline CDR1 and CDR2: SGHRS and YFSETQ.